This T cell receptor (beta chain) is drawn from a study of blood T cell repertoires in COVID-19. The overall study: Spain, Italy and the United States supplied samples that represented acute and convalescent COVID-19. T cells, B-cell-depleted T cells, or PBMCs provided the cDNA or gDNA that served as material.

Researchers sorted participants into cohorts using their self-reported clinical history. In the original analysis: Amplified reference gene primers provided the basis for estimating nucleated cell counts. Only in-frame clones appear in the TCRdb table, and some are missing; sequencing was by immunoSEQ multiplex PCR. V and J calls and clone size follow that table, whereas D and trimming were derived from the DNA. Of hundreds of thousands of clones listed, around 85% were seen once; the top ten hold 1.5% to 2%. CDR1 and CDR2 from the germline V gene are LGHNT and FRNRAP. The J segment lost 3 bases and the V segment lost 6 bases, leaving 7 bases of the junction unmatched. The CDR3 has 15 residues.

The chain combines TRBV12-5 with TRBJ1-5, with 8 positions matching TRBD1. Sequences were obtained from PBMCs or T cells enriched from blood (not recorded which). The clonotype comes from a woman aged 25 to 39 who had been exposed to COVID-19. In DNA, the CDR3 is TGTGCTAGTGGGCTCACAGGGGGACCCAATCAGCCCCAGCATTTT. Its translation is CASGLTGGPNQPQHF. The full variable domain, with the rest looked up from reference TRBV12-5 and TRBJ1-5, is DARVTQTPRHKVTEMGQEVTMRCQPILGHNTVFWYRQTMMQGLELLAYFRNRAPLDDSGMPKDRFSAEMPDATLATLKIQPSEPRDSAVYFCASGLTGGPNQPQHFGDGTRLSIL.